These 16 T cell receptor beta chains were all obtained from the same sample, sequenced in a study of beta chain features in type 1 diabetes. Study-wide results and caveats: Among all four CD4+ subsets, Type 1 diabetes patients had TCRB CDR3s that were moderately but significantly shorter.

The antigens of these receptors remain unknown. The entirety of the isolated RNA underwent reverse transcription, so expressed TCRB transcripts were sequenced. Sequencing used immunoSEQ multiplex PCR; TCRdb keeps in-frame clones, though not all of them. The sample records a few hundred thousand clones, just over 20% being singletons. Sequenced sample: naive CD4+ T cells from blood. All receptors derive from a woman aged 35 to 49 with type 1 diabetes.

This clone was counted only a few times. This CDR3 reads CASRGSSGRDEQYF. The CDR3 DNA is TGTGCCAGCAGGGGTAGTAGCGGGCGGGACGAGCAGTACTTC. The chain is built from TRBV2 and TRBJ2-7; TRBD2 matches at 7 bases. CDR1 SNHLY and CDR2 FYNNEI come from the germline V gene. V gave up 6 bases and J gave up 5 bases; unmatched junction bases: 10. The CDR3 totals 14 residues.

A note on this clone: The same CDR3 also results from other DNA sequences found in this sample. V is TRBV5-1 and J is TRBJ1-1; TRBD1 might be the D (5 bases). Per germline, CDR1 SGHRS and CDR2 YFSETQ. The CDR3 is 14 amino acids. V was clipped by 0 bases and J by 5 bases, with 11 bases between them. The CDR3 DNA sequence: TGCGCCAGCAGCTTGGGGGACTCCTTGACTGAAGCTTTCTTT. Amino acid sequence: CASSLGDSLTEAFF.

This clone was seen a few times. The V gene is TRBV6-6, the J gene TRBJ2-7; no definite D call. Between the trimmed V and J ends, which lost 5 bases and 3 bases, there was a span of 11 bases. In germline, CDR1 is MNHNY, CDR2 SVGAGI (reference sequence). This CDR3 region has 13 residues. CDR3 sequence (DNA): TGTGCCAGCAGTCCTCCGGAGTACTACGAGCAGTACTTC. Protein product: CASSPPEYYEQYF.

This clone occurred a few times. V usage is TRBV29-1 and J usage is TRBJ2-1; 10 bases agree with TRBD2. Germline CDR1 SQVTM, CDR2 ANQGSEA. CDR3 size: 13 residues. V lost 6 bases and J lost 4; bases outside the gene matches: 3. The CDR3 DNA reads as TGCAGCGTCGGGACTAGCGCTTACAATGAGCAGTTCTTC. Its protein is CSVGTSAYNEQFF.

This clone has more than one count but fewer than ten. The chain is built from TRBV15 and TRBJ1-2; D is undetermined. CDR1 LNHNV and CDR2 YYDKDF come from the germline V gene (reference sequence). The V end lost 1 base, the J end lost 8 bases, and 11 bases lay between the germline ends. This CDR3 has 13 residues. CDR3 amino acids: CATSRGARLGYTF. The DNA for the CDR3 is TGTGCCACCAGCAGAGGGGCCCGCCTCGGCTACACCTTC.

This clone has just a few counts. The rearrangement uses TRBV9 and TRBJ2-1; TRBD1 aligns across 7 bases. CDR3 size: 15 residues. Trimming took 4 bases from V and 3 from J; bases not matched to a gene: 7. CDR1 and CDR2 from the germline V gene are SGDLS and YYNGEE. CDR3 loop: CASSKTGQLYNEQFF. CDR3 bases: TGTGCCAGCAGCAAGACAGGGCAGCTCTACAATGAGCAGTTCTTC.

The table lists this clone with a count of one. The V and J genes are TRBV20-1 and TRBJ2-5, with no clear D. Trimming pared 4 bases from V and 4 bases from J, leaving 7 bases between. CDR1 is DFQATT, CDR2 SNEGSKA, per germline (reference sequence). There are 11 residues in the CDR3. The CDR3 DNA sequence: TGCAGTGCTACTGGCCCAGAGACCCAGTACTTC. Translating gives CSATGPETQYF.

The chain couples TRBV5-1 to TRBJ1-2; D perhaps matches TRBD1 (6 bases). V was cut by 0 bases and J by 8 bases, with 11 bases left in between. The V gene's germline CDR1 is SGHRS and CDR2 YFSETQ. This CDR3 region has 13 residues. The CDR3 coding sequence is TGCGCCAGCAGCTTGGCCGCAGGGGTCGGCTACACCTTC. Translated: CASSLAAGVGYTF.

This clone was observed a few times. V and J are TRBV30 and TRBJ1-1; D uncertain. V lost 3 bases and J 5 bases, leaving 13 bases between the germline ends. This CDR3 is 13 amino acids long. The germline gives CDR1 GTSNPN, CDR2 SVGIG (reference sequence). DNA for the CDR3: TGTGCCTGGAGGCCGGGGTCACCGACTGAAGCTTTCTTT. Translation: CAWRPGSPTEAFF.

This chain uses TRBV6-5 with TRBJ2-7, with 7 bases aligning to TRBD1. This CDR3 contains 11 residues. V dropped 6 bases and J dropped 6; count of bases not matched to a gene: 2. Germline values: CDR1 MNHEY, CDR2 SVGAGI. CDR3 bases: TGTGCCAGCAGACAGGGGACCGAGCAGTACTTC. It encodes CASRQGTEQYF.

Only a few counts were recorded for this clone. The chain is built from TRBV9 and TRBJ2-7; D possibly corresponds to TRBD1 (5 bases). Trimming shortened V by 0 bases and J by 4 bases, and 14 bases separated the two germline ends. CDR3 size: 15 residues. The V gene's germline CDR1 is SGDLS and CDR2 YYNGEE. CDR3 sequence (DNA): TGTGCCAGCAGCGTAGCAGCCCAAACAGGTTACGAGCAGTACTTC. It codes for CASSVAAQTGYEQYF.

This clone has just a few counts. The chain carries TRBV9 and TRBJ1-2; 12 nucleotides line up with TRBD1. Losses at the gene ends were 3 bases for V and 8 bases for J; bases not matched to a gene: 2. Germline assignment: CDR1 SGDLS and CDR2 YYNGEE. CDR3 length: 13 residues. CDR3 region: CASSEGQGAGYTF. The CDR3 bases are TGTGCCAGCAGCGAGGGACAGGGGGCAGGCTACACCTTC.

This clone was seen only a few times. J is TRBJ1-1 and V is TRBV6-5; possible D gene TRBD1, 6 bases. Trimming left V 2 bases short and J 1 base short, with 8 bases between. Germline V gives CDR1 MNHEY, CDR2 SVGAGI. The CDR3 runs to 14 residues. CDR3 in amino acids: CASSYRTANTEAFF. The CDR3 DNA reads as TGTGCCAGCAGTTACCGGACAGCGAACACTGAAGCTTTCTTT.

This clone was observed a handful of times. The J gene is TRBJ2-1, the V gene TRBV5-6; possibly TRBD2 for D (6 bases). This CDR3 is 13 amino acids long. Germline V gives CDR1 SGHDT, CDR2 YYEEEE. The V and J ends lost 2 bases and 6 bases respectively, with 9 bases between them. The CDR3 is CASSFRGGNEQFF. In nucleotides, the CDR3 is TGTGCCAGCAGCTTCCGGGGAGGCAATGAGCAGTTCTTC.

This clone was recorded only once. The chain is built from TRBV6-5 and TRBJ1-2; D remains unclear. Deletions cut 2 bases from V and 6 bases from J, with 10 bases between. The length of the CDR3 is 13 residues. CDR1 MNHEY and CDR2 SVGAGI come from the germline V gene. CDR3 bases: TGTGCCAGCAGTTACGCGGGTAGGGATGGCTACACCTTC. It specifies CASSYAGRDGYTF.

The chain combines TRBV7-9 with TRBJ2-7, with D perhaps matching TRBD1 (5 bases). Trimming removed 2 bases at V and 4 bases at J, with 12 bases between. The CDR3 is 14 amino acids. CDR1 is SEHNR and CDR2 is FQNEAQ in the germline V gene (reference sequence). The CDR3 here is CASSLWARDYEQYF. The CDR3 DNA reads TGTGCCAGCAGCTTATGGGCCAGGGATTACGAGCAGTACTTC.